The clone carrying this T cell receptor (beta chain) was observed at least ten times. This specimen comes from a study of blood T cells in healthy people across ages. Combining a sample-barcoded 5' primer with a J-beta primer mix, a second PCR ran for 7 to 11 cycles. TCRdb independently ran MiXCR on the 5' RACE reads; one entry per CDR3 protein. The repertoire includes some 690,000 distinct CDR3 sequences, 22% of them detected once, and 20% to 25% sits in the top ten. Sequenced: blood. The sequence derives from a man aged 70 or older in good health.

The CDR3 DNA is TGTGCCAGTATGGGACAGACTTTAAATCAGCCCCAGCATTTT. Encoded protein: CASMGQTLNQPQHF. The rearrangement joins TRBV19 to TRBJ1-5; TRBD1 agrees at 7 bases. Per germline, CDR1 LNHDA and CDR2 SQIVND (reference sequence). Trimming took 7 bases from V and 4 from J; bases not matched to a gene: 7. This CDR3 has 14 amino acids.